This is a list of T cell receptor beta chains from one sample in a study of T cells expressing NK-cell markers. TCRdb re-called the 5' RACE reads and gives one entry per CDR3 protein, without DNA. The data show around 100,000 distinct CDR3 sequences, and the top ten clones hold 15% to 20%. Sequenced input: blood T cells: a sorted CD56 or NKG2C T cell subset, CD4+ or CD8+ T cells, or bulk PBMC T cells (not recorded which). These TCRs come from a woman aged 18 to 75 in good health. Each CDR3 is given with its conserved first and last residue.

cdr3_aa	v_call	j_call
CASLIGNEQFF	TRBV12-3/TRBV12-4	TRBJ2-1
CSARTGSGETQYF	TRBV20-1	TRBJ2-5
CASSLASGTYNEQFF	TRBV7-3	TRBJ2-1
CSGRDVTYEQYF	TRBV20-1	TRBJ2-7
CASSPGLGELSF	TRBV7-7	TRBJ2-2
CASSQGTGINEKLFF	TRBV4-3	TRBJ1-4
CASTPDRDHTGELFF	TRBV6-2/TRBV6-3	TRBJ2-2
CASSLAGQRDQPQHF	TRBV7-9	TRBJ1-5
CASSRTGLGNTIYF	TRBV7-2	TRBJ1-3
CASSSGQGGGTEAFF	TRBV5-1	TRBJ1-1
CASTLGRGAYEQYF	TRBV28	TRBJ2-7
CAISPSSVAREQYF	TRBV10-3	TRBJ2-7
CASSSSVGSYEQYF	TRBV9	TRBJ2-7
CSARRTDRSQPQHF	TRBV20-1	TRBJ1-5
CASSRAPGSLSRTGSDYGYTF	TRBV6-2/TRBV6-3	TRBJ1-2
CAIKTGGHNEQFF	TRBV10-3	TRBJ2-1
CASSLSGGAFYNEQFF	TRBV12-3/TRBV12-4	TRBJ2-1
CASSPWDWDEKLFF	TRBV4-3	TRBJ1-4
CASTSRGTRDFSYEQYF	TRBV28	TRBJ2-7
CATSTRGNAGNTIYF	TRBV15	TRBJ1-3
CASTPPGSSYEQYF	TRBV21-1	TRBJ2-7
CASSRDSEAFF	TRBV7-2	TRBJ1-1
CSAIRLSHEQYF	TRBV20-1	TRBJ2-7
CSARKDREGSTGELFF	TRBV20-1	TRBJ2-2
CASSGGGYTGELFF	TRBV2	TRBJ2-2
CSASTGSSYNEQFF	TRBV20-1	TRBJ2-1
CASSPLQGRSNQPQHF	TRBV27	TRBJ1-5
CASSQEGRSTGELFF	TRBV4-1	TRBJ2-2